The clone carrying this TCR beta chain has only a few counts. Antigen specificity is unknown. cDNA prepared by RNA extraction and subsequent reverse transcription served as the template for sequencing. Using immunoSEQ multiplex PCR, the repertoire was profiled, and TCRdb retains in-frame clones only, with some absent. Of almost 250,000 clones in the sample, under 80% were seen once. Collection of lesional scalp punch biopsies and peripheral blood was performed in alopecia areata patients. From PBMCs, CD4+ and CD8+ T cells were sorted. Trimming removed 1 base at V and 3 bases at J, with 9 bases between. The CDR3 is made up of 14 amino acids. CDR1 and CDR2 from the germline V gene are LNHNV and YYDKDF (reference sequence). This specimen comes from a study of CD8+ T cells in alopecia areata. Study at large: Treated patients were given oral tofacitinib, which was dosed at 5 to 10 mg twice daily. Study results and caveats: With patients, TCR sharing proved less clear than in mice, a difference possibly related to HLA.

The V call is TRBV15, the J call TRBJ1-1, with D maybe TRBD1 (5 bases). The clonotype originates from a human donor with alopecia areata. Sequencing used CD4+ T cells sorted from blood, obtained at week 0. The CDR3 DNA follows: TGTGCCACCAGCAGAGTTGGGGGTTACACTGAAGCTTTCTTT. Residues: CATSRVGGYTEAFF.